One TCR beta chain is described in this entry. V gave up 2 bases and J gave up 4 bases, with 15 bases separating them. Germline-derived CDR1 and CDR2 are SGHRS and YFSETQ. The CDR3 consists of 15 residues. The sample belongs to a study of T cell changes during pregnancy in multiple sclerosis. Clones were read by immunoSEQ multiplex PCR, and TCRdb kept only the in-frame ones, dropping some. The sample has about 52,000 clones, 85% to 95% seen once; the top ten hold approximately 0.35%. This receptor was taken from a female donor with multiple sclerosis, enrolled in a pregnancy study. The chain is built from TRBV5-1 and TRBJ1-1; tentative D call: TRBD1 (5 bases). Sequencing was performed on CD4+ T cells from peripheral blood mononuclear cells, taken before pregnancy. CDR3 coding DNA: TGCGCCAGCAGCTTCGGGGGGAGGTATGCCACTGAAGCTTTCTTT. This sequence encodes CASSFGGRYATEAFF. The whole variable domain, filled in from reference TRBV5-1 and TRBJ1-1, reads KAGVTQTPRYLIKTRGQQVTLSCSPISGHRSVSWYQQTPGQGLQFLFEYFSETQRNKGNFPGRFSGRQFSNSRSEMNVSTLELGDSALYLCASSFGGRYATEAFFGQGTRLTVV.